These 18 T cell receptor beta chains came from one sample sequenced in a study of vaccination effects on CD4 cells after COVID-19. Prior to sequencing, the ViraFEST assay stimulated PBMC with viral peptide pools, which expanded the antigen-specific CD4+ T cells. Cells that had been cultured for approximately eleven days were the source of isolated CD4+ T cells. Nucleocapsid antibodies stayed negative before and after vaccination, showing no earlier SARS-CoV-2 infection. Profiled with immunoSEQ multiplex PCR; TCRdb holds only in-frame clones, not every one. The sample holds 50,000 to 65,000 clones, roughly 79% seen once. What these receptors recognize is not known. The input for sequencing was CD4+ T cells from PBMCs cultured with HCoV-OC43 spike peptides, taken before COVID-19 vaccination. The subset denotes: HCoV-OC43 spike overlapping peptide pool stimulation. These receptors all stem from a human donor who received a COVID-19 vaccine.

This clone showed up just a few times. V and J are TRBV7-9 and TRBJ1-2; 12 bases fit TRBD1. The CDR3 has 17 residues. The V segment lost 3 bases and the J segment 1 base; nucleotides outside the gene matches: 6. Germline CDR1 and CDR2: SEHNR and FQNEAQ (reference sequence). The CDR3 protein is CASSLKGQGAFNYGYTF. The CDR3 coding sequence is TGTGCCAGCAGCTTGAAGGGACAGGGGGCGTTTAACTATGGCTACACCTTC.

This chain uses TRBV6-5 with TRBJ2-4, with no clear D. CDR3 length: 12 residues. The V gene's germline CDR1 is MNHEY and CDR2 SVGAGI. Trimming shortened V by 6 bases and J by 9 bases, and 12 bases separated the two germline ends. In DNA form, the CDR3 reads TGTGCCAGCAGAAACGGAGTAGGCATTCAGTACTTC. Amino acids: CASRNGVGIQYF.

The CDR3 coding sequence is TGCGCCAGCAGCCCCCGGGACCTCTTCTATGGCTACACCTTC. Translation gives CASSPRDLFYGYTF. The rearrangement links TRBV5-1 to TRBJ1-2, with TRBD1 as a possible D gene (5 bases). Trimming took off 4 bases at V and 4 bases at J, with 14 bases between the two ends. This CDR3 comprises 14 residues. Germline CDR1 reads SGHRS; CDR2 reads YFSETQ.

The chain is built from TRBV2 and TRBJ2-3; TRBD2 matches at 9 bases. This CDR3 has 16 residues. Germline CDR1 is SNHLY and CDR2 is FYNNEI. Germline trimming cut 2 bases from V and 1 base from J; bases unmatched to any gene: 4. The CDR3 sequence: CASSERRLAGTDTQYF. CDR3 DNA sequence: TGTGCCAGCAGTGAACGGCGACTAGCGGGCACAGATACGCAGTATTTT.

The CDR3, as DNA: TGTGCCAGCTCACCACAGATACAAGAGACCCAGTACTTC. Protein product: CASSPQIQETQYF. The rearrangement links TRBV18 to TRBJ2-5; D gene ambiguous. CDR3 length equals 13 residues. The V end was cut by 1 base, the J end by 2 bases, with 5 bases between. CDR1 and CDR2 (germline): KGHSH, LQKENI.

This clone showed up just a few times. The gene calls are TRBV9 and TRBJ2-1, with a tentative D call TRBD2 (6 bases). This CDR3 is 15 amino acids long. The V end was cut by 2 bases, the J end by 5 bases, with 14 bases between. Per germline, CDR1 SGDLS and CDR2 YYNGEE. The CDR3 nucleotides are TGTGCCAGCAGCGTCGGGGGATTTGGAAACAATGAGCAGTTCTTC. This sequence encodes CASSVGGFGNNEQFF.

The chain has TRBV7-6 and TRBJ2-5, with TRBD1 as a possible D gene (6 bases). The CDR3 extends over 16 amino acids. V was trimmed by 1 base and J by 7 bases, leaving 19 bases between them. CDR1 is SGHVS and CDR2 is FNYEAQ in the germline V gene. For the CDR3, the DNA is TGTGCCAGCAGCTTAGGGAAGTGGGATCCCAGGGGGACCCAGTACTTC. This sequence encodes CASSLGKWDPRGTQYF.

This clone was picked up one time. This chain joins TRBV2 and TRBJ2-3; D is unclear. Between the trimmed V and J ends, which lost 4 bases and 6 bases, there was a span of 8 bases. The CDR3 consists of 12 residues. Germline-derived CDR1 and CDR2 are SNHLY and FYNNEI. The CDR3 region has the DNA TGTGCCAGCAGTGTATTATCGGATACGCAGTATTTT. It is translated as CASSVLSDTQYF.

This rearrangement joins TRBV11-2 to TRBJ2-5; D remains unclear. Germline V gene sequence: CDR1 SGHAT, CDR2 FQNNGV. CDR3 length equals 13 residues. Deletions cut 4 bases from V and 5 bases from J, with 11 bases between. The CDR3 loop is CASSSVVWETQYF. For the CDR3, the DNA is TGTGCCAGCAGCTCAGTAGTTTGGGAGACCCAGTACTTC.

This sequence joins TRBV30 and TRBJ2-2; maybe TRBD1 (5 bases). In germline, CDR1 is GTSNPN, CDR2 SVGIG (reference sequence). CDR3 size: 14 residues. The ends were cut back, 3 bases at V and 4 bases at J, with 12 bases in the middle. This chain's CDR3 is CAWRQGVGTGELFF. The CDR3 nucleotides read TGTGCCTGGAGGCAGGGTGTTGGCACCGGGGAGCTGTTTTTT.

J is TRBJ1-5 and V is TRBV6-5; D unclear. This CDR3 comprises 14 residues. Deletions cut 3 bases from V and 6 bases from J, with 12 bases between. CDR1 and CDR2 (germline): MNHEY, SVGAGI. CDR3 nucleotide sequence: TGTGCCAGCAGTTATGATCCAGCGGGTCAGCCCCAGCATTTT. Translating it yields CASSYDPAGQPQHF.

This chain joins TRBV5-1 and TRBJ1-3, with D tentatively TRBD1 (6 bases). The CDR3 extends over 14 amino acids. From germline, CDR1 is SGHRS and CDR2 YFSETQ. V lost 4 bases and J lost 3, with 11 bases in between. CDR3 DNA sequence: TGCGCCAGCAGCCTGGGGGCGGGTGGAAACACCATATATTTT. Translation gives CASSLGAGGNTIYF.

The chain links TRBV6-5 to TRBJ1-2; D call uncertain. V lost 6 bases, J lost 8 bases, and 13 bases lay in between. There are 12 residues in the CDR3. Germline loops: CDR1 MNHEY, CDR2 SVGAGI. Here the CDR3 reads CASSQEVYGYTF. CDR3 DNA: TGTGCCAGCAGCCAAGAGGTCTACGGCTACACCTTC.

The V gene is TRBV6-5, the J gene TRBJ1-5, with D tentatively TRBD1 (6 bases). This CDR3 comprises 13 residues. V gave up 6 bases and J gave up 7 bases, with 13 bases separating them. Germline CDR1 reads MNHEY; CDR2 reads SVGAGI. Here the CDR3 reads CASRQGPSQPQHF. The CDR3 DNA reads as TGTGCCAGCAGACAGGGCCCTTCACAGCCCCAGCATTTT.

Here the CDR3 reads CASRIHNEQFF. CDR3 nucleotide sequence: TGTGCCAGCCGGATCCACAATGAGCAGTTCTTC. The chain is built from TRBV2 and TRBJ2-1; D remains unclear. The V end lost 8 bases, the J end lost 5 bases, and 7 bases lay between the germline ends. The CDR3 consists of 11 residues. Germline CDR1 and CDR2: SNHLY and FYNNEI.

This clone has more than one count but fewer than ten. This chain connects TRBV21-1 to TRBJ1-5. TRBV21-1 is a pseudogene segment. The CDR3 runs to 16 residues. The CDR3 loop is CASSPRGRRGNQPQHF. CDR3 nucleotides: TGTGCCAGCAGCCCCCGGGGAAGGAGGGGCAATCAGCCCCAGCATTTT.

This clone was counted only a few times. The V and J genes are TRBV3-1 (or the pseudogene TRBV3-2) and TRBJ1-2, with 7 bases fitting TRBD1. The CDR3 extends over 13 amino acids. Losses at the gene ends were 4 bases for V and 4 bases for J; bases not matched to a gene: 3. Germline V gene sequence: CDR1 LGHDT, CDR2 YNNKEL (reference sequence). CDR3 nucleotides: TGTGCCAGCAGCCGACAGGGCGCCTATGGCTACACCTTC. Its protein is CASSRQGAYGYTF.

The chain joins TRBV14 to TRBJ2-5, with D possibly being TRBD2 (6 bases). CDR1 and CDR2 (germline): SGHDN, FVKESK. CDR3 length: 14 amino acids. The V gene lost 5 bases and the J gene lost 5 bases, with 15 bases spanning the gap. The CDR3 coding sequence is TGTGCCAGCAGCTCCTGGACCGGAGGGGAGACCCAGTACTTC. The encoded protein is CASSSWTGGETQYF.